These 25 T cell receptor beta chains share one sample of origin, sequenced in a study of T-cell reconstitution after alpha-beta-depleted transplantation in children. Unique molecular identifiers were incorporated into the prepared TCRbeta library. Each CDR3 protein is one row after TCRdb ran MiXCR on the PCR reads. The sample has about 980,000 distinct CDR3 sequences, 25% to 30% seen once; the top ten hold under 30%. The starting material was PBMCs, mostly from graft donor cells, obtained 360 days after TCRalphabeta/CD19-depleted stem cell transplant. These receptors were collected from a boy under three years old who had a stem cell transplant for SCID, so the T cells may come from the graft donor.

V is TRBV5-1 and J is TRBJ2-5; D gene uncertain. The CDR3 length is 16 residues. Germline CDR1 is SGHRS and CDR2 is YFSETQ. V was shortened by 4 bases and J by 2 bases, with 18 bases between the two germline ends. The CDR3 here is CASSIGRTTSQETQYF. CDR3 DNA: TGCGCCAGCAGCATTGGACGGACGACCTCACAAGAGACCCAGTACTTC.

There are a few counts of this clonotype. V is TRBV12-3 or TRBV12-4 and J is TRBJ2-5; 8 bases map to TRBD1. This CDR3 has 15 amino acids. V lost 3 bases and J lost 3; bases outside the gene matches: 6. The CDR3 coding sequence is TGTGCCAGCAGTTTGGGGCAGGGGGCTGAAGAGACCCAGTACTTC. This codes for CASSLGQGAEETQYF.

The chain recombines TRBV9 with TRBJ2-1, with 7 bases identical to TRBD1. CDR1 is SGDLS and CDR2 is YYNGEE in the germline V gene. The trim removed 4 bases at V and 4 bases at J, leaving 5 bases unmatched. The CDR3 consists of 14 residues. The CDR3 loop is CASSLQGDYNEQFF. DNA for the CDR3: TGTGCCAGCAGCCTCCAGGGGGATTACAATGAGCAGTTCTTC. Drawing the rest from reference TRBV9 and TRBJ2-1, the complete variable domain is DSGVTQTPKHLITATGQRVTLRCSPRSGDLSVYWYQQSLDQGLQFLIQYYNGEERAKGNILERFSAQQFPDLHSELNLSSLELGDSALYFCASSLQGDYNEQFFGPGTRLTVL.

The chain is built from TRBV5-5 and TRBJ2-3, with TRBD2 matching over 8 bases. The CDR3 runs to 16 residues. Germline V CDR1 and CDR2: SGHKS, YYEKEE (reference sequence). With V trimmed by 4 bases and J by 5 bases, 12 bases remained unmatched. The CDR3 loop is CASSTLAGLKEDTQYF. The DNA of the CDR3 is TGTGCCAGCAGCACGTTAGCGGGGCTTAAGGAAGATACGCAGTATTTT.

CDR3 region: CASSLFGGGRTDTQYF. CDR3 DNA sequence: TGTGCCAGCAGCTTGTTCGGCGGGGGGCGAACAGATACGCAGTATTTT. The chain combines TRBV5-5 with TRBJ2-3, with 8 bases that match TRBD2. The V segment lost 1 base and the J segment 3 bases; nucleotides outside the gene matches: 7. The CDR3 runs to 16 residues. Looked up from germline, CDR1 is SGHKS and CDR2 is YYEKEE (reference sequence).

In its sample, this clonotype was seen a few times. The V gene is TRBV13, the J gene TRBJ1-3; TRBD1 is a possible D gene (6 bases). V was trimmed by 5 bases and J by 2 bases, leaving 10 bases between them. This CDR3 is 14 amino acids long. The V gene's germline CDR1 is PRHDT and CDR2 FYEKMQ (reference sequence). CDR3: CASSPRGTGNTIYF. In DNA, the CDR3 is TGTGCCAGCAGCCCCAGGGGTACTGGAAACACCATATATTTT.

This clonotype has just a few counts. V usage is TRBV6-1 and J usage is TRBJ2-3; no clear D. Trimming left V 8 bases short and J 3 bases short, with 15 bases between. Germline CDR1 MNHNS, CDR2 SASEGT. The CDR3 is made up of 14 amino acids. Here the CDR3 reads CASGPPMATDTQYF. The CDR3 DNA reads TGTGCCAGCGGACCCCCCATGGCGACAGATACGCAGTATTTT.

The chain employs TRBV14 and TRBJ2-1; unclear D gene. With 3 bases removed from V and 5 bases from J, the gap between germline ends came to 14 bases. The CDR3 consists of 15 residues. In germline, CDR1 is SGHDN, CDR2 FVKESK. This CDR3 is CASSHTQPRNNEQFF. The CDR3 DNA sequence: TGTGCCAGCAGCCATACCCAGCCTCGAAACAATGAGCAGTTCTTC.

The chain carries TRBV29-1 and TRBJ2-3; D is perhaps TRBD2 (6 bases). V lost 6 bases, J lost 2 bases, and 12 bases lay in between. The CDR3 has 13 residues. Germline V gene sequence: CDR1 SQVTM, CDR2 ANQGSEA. For the CDR3, the DNA is TGCAGCGTGGCGGGGACCGTCACAGATACGCAGTATTTT. Translated: CSVAGTVTDTQYF.

The chain joins TRBV9 to TRBJ2-1; TRBD2 matches 11 bases. The J segment lost 6 bases and the V segment lost 0 bases, leaving 5 bases of the junction unmatched. The CDR3 has 16 residues. The germline V gene encodes CDR1 SGDLS and CDR2 YYNGEE. The CDR3, as DNA: TGTGCCAGCAGCGTAGGGCTAGCGGGGGGCGGCAATGAGCAGTTCTTC. Translating it yields CASSVGLAGGGNEQFF.

This clonotype was found a few times. This chain connects TRBV29-1 to TRBJ1-2; no firm D call. Deletions cut 5 bases from V and 1 base from J, with 8 bases between. The CDR3 spans 12 residues. In germline, CDR1 is SQVTM, CDR2 ANQGSEA. CDR3 region: CSVSEGNYGYTF. The CDR3 DNA reads as TGCAGCGTTTCCGAGGGTAACTATGGCTACACCTTC.

The chain links TRBV29-1 to TRBJ2-5; D is unclear. Per the germline V gene, CDR1 is SQVTM and CDR2 is ANQGSEA. Trimming cost V 4 bases and J 4 bases, with 10 bases left between them. The CDR3 spans 12 residues. The CDR3 coding sequence is TGCAGCGTTGTCGACTGGGGAGAGACCCAGTACTTC. It encodes CSVVDWGETQYF.

J is TRBJ2-7 and V is TRBV21-1; TRBD2 reflects the table's D call only, with no check against the DNA. TRBV21-1 is listed as a pseudogene. The CDR3 contains 15 residues. This CDR3 reads CASSKEEGSSYEQYF. The CDR3, as DNA: TGTGCCAGCAGCAAAGAGGAGGGAAGTAGCTACGAGCAGTACTTC.

This clonotype was picked up a small number of times. The chain joins TRBV7-7 to TRBJ2-2; TRBD1 aligns across 7 bases. The germline CDR1 and CDR2 sequences are SSHAT and FNYEAQ (reference sequence). Unmatched junction bases numbered 5, after V lost 4 bases and J lost 0 bases. This CDR3 has 16 amino acids. The CDR3 here is CASSSHRGPNTGELFF. The CDR3 bases are TGTGCCAGCAGCTCTCACAGGGGCCCGAACACCGGGGAGCTGTTTTTT.

V is TRBV2 and J is TRBJ1-2; D may be TRBD1 (6 bases). V was trimmed by 2 bases and J by 5 bases, leaving 15 bases between them. Per the germline V gene, CDR1 is SNHLY and CDR2 is FYNNEI. The CDR3 is made up of 15 amino acids. This CDR3 reads CASSERGADLYGYTF. In nucleotides, the CDR3 is TGTGCCAGCAGTGAAAGGGGGGCCGACTTGTATGGCTACACCTTC.

This clonotype appeared many times. The chain carries TRBV7-6 and TRBJ2-3, with 8 bases that match TRBD2. Germline loops: CDR1 SGHVS, CDR2 FNYEAQ. Trimming at V came to 2 bases and at J to 2 bases, leaving 3 bases not matched to a gene. This CDR3 has 15 amino acids. CDR3 DNA: TGTGCCAGCAGCTTATCGGGGGGGTACACAGATACGCAGTATTTT. Protein: CASSLSGGYTDTQYF.

At least ten counts were recorded for this clonotype. The chain uses TRBV20-1 and TRBJ2-1, with no clear D. The CDR3 runs to 15 residues. Looked up from germline, CDR1 is DFQATT and CDR2 is SNEGSKA (reference sequence). V was shortened by 0 bases and J by 4 bases, with 13 bases between the two germline ends. The CDR3 sequence: CSARDLNGIYNEQFF. Written as DNA, the CDR3 is TGCAGTGCTAGAGATCTTAATGGCATTTACAATGAGCAGTTCTTC.

V gene TRBV19 combines with J gene TRBJ2-1; D possibly matches TRBD1 or TRBD2 (5 bases each). The germline CDR1 and CDR2 sequences are LNHDA and SQIVND (reference sequence). The CDR3 has 13 amino acids. Trimming pared 2 bases from V and 9 bases from J, leaving 11 bases between. CDR3 residues: CASSILWGIEQFF. The CDR3 DNA sequence: TGTGCCAGTAGTATACTTTGGGGGATTGAGCAGTTCTTC.

V and J are TRBV29-1 and TRBJ2-2; TRBD2 matches 10 bases. From germline, CDR1 is SQVTM and CDR2 ANQGSEA. This CDR3 region has 15 residues. V lost 6 bases, J lost 5 bases, and 9 bases stayed unmatched. This CDR3 is CSVAPLAGVTGELFF. The CDR3 DNA is TGCAGCGTGGCCCCCCTAGCGGGGGTGACCGGGGAGCTGTTTTTT.

A few counts support this clonotype. J is TRBJ2-3 and V is TRBV27; D call uncertain. CDR3 length equals 15 residues. From germline, CDR1 is MNHEY and CDR2 SMNVEV (reference sequence). V shed 1 base and J shed 2 bases, with 10 bases lying between them. The CDR3 nucleotides read TGTGCCAGCAGTTTATTTGTCAGTAACACAGATACGCAGTATTTT. Its translation is CASSLFVSNTDTQYF.

This chain links TRBV20-1 with TRBJ2-1, with 9 bases aligning to TRBD2. Germline V CDR1 and CDR2: DFQATT, SNEGSKA (reference sequence). The length of the CDR3 is 15 residues. J was trimmed by 3 bases and V by 0 bases; bases with no gene match: 3. The CDR3 coding sequence is TGCAGTGCTAGAGATGCGCGGGGGGGCTACAATGAGCAGTTCTTC. As protein: CSARDARGGYNEQFF.

The chain links TRBV6-1 to TRBJ2-2; 8 nucleotides match TRBD1. The CDR3 loop spans 16 amino acids. The trim removed 7 bases at V and 5 bases at J, leaving 12 bases unmatched. Germline CDR1 MNHNS, CDR2 SASEGT. CDR3 DNA: TGTGCCAGCAAGGCATGGTACAGGGGGAAAACCGGGGAGCTGTTTTTT. Translation gives CASKAWYRGKTGELFF.

This clonotype was recorded at least ten times. The chain couples TRBV12-3 or TRBV12-4 to TRBJ1-2; a possible D gene is TRBD1 (5 bases). This CDR3 comprises 14 residues. With 3 bases removed from V and 8 bases from J, the gap between germline ends came to 16 bases. The CDR3 DNA sequence: TGTGCCAGCAGTTTCGACCCTCAGGGTTACGGCTACACCTTC. Its translation: CASSFDPQGYGYTF.

This sequence joins TRBV29-1 and TRBJ1-4; D ambiguous. V was trimmed by 0 bases and J by 8 bases, leaving 4 bases between them. This CDR3 is 11 amino acids long. Germline V gene data show CDR1 as SQVTM and CDR2 as ANQGSEA. Written as DNA, the CDR3 is TGCAGCGTTGAAGAAGGCGAAAAACTGTTTTTT. Translating it yields CSVEEGEKLFF.

A few counts support this clonotype. The V call is TRBV9, the J call TRBJ2-1, with no clear D. The V gene's germline CDR1 is SGDLS and CDR2 YYNGEE. Trimming pared 1 base from V and 3 bases from J, leaving 14 bases between. The CDR3 covers 16 residues. CDR3 DNA sequence: TGTGCCAGCAGCGTACGCCCGGCCAGGTACTACAATGAGCAGTTCTTC. Its translation is CASSVRPARYYNEQFF. Full variable domain (outside the CDR3, taken from reference TRBV9 and TRBJ2-1): DSGVTQTPKHLITATGQRVTLRCSPRSGDLSVYWYQQSLDQGLQFLIQYYNGEERAKGNILERFSAQQFPDLHSELNLSSLELGDSALYFCASSVRPARYYNEQFFGPGTRLTVL.